The 7 T cell receptor beta chains given below trace back to one sample, sequenced in a study of shared clonotypes between healthy human individuals. The data were produced by immunoSEQ multiplex PCR, yet TCRdb's version contains in-frame clones alone and is incomplete. Found here are 2 million to 3 million clones, 93% of them singletons; the top ten hold 0.36%. The sample consisted of naive CD4+ T cells from PBMCs. The subset is: CD45RA+ positively selected. These receptors were collected from a man aged 18-30 years in good health. Some clones in this sample may be carry-over from other donors' samples.

This clone was observed a few times. The chain uses TRBV13 and TRBJ2-2; 10 positions agree with TRBD2. The CDR3 has 18 residues. The V segment lost 4 bases and the J segment 5 bases; nucleotides outside the gene matches: 13. CDR1 PRHDT and CDR2 FYEKMQ come from the germline V gene (reference sequence). The DNA for the CDR3 is TGTGCCAGCAGCTATCCGGGGGTAGCGGGGGGTCCGACCGGGGAGCTGTTTTTT. Protein product: CASSYPGVAGGPTGELFF.

This clone was recorded a few times. In the same sample, other DNA sequences code for this CDR3. The chain has TRBV9 and TRBJ1-2, with 7 bases lining up with TRBD1. The CDR3 length is 12 residues. V lost 3 bases, J lost 5 bases, and 1 base stayed unmatched. Germline CDR1 SGDLS, CDR2 YYNGEE. CDR3 sequence reads: CASSEQGYGYTF. CDR3 bases: TGTGCCAGCAGCGAACAGGGGTATGGCTACACCTTC.

This clone was detected only once. Different DNA sequences within this sample yield the same CDR3. DNA for the CDR3: TGTGCCAGCAGCTTGGGGACAACCTACGAGCAGTACTTC. It specifies CASSLGTTYEQYF. This chain links TRBV5-4 with TRBJ2-7, with D possibly matching TRBD1 (5 bases). The germline CDR1 and CDR2 sequences are SGHNT and YYREEE (reference sequence). CDR3 length: 13 amino acids. V shed 0 bases and J shed 2 bases, with 6 bases lying between them. Supplemented by reference TRBV5-4 and TRBJ2-7, the full variable domain reads ETGVTQSPTHLIKTRGQQVTLRCSSQSGHNTVSWYQQALGQGPQFIFQYYREEENGRGNFPPRFSGLQFPNYSSELNVNALELDDSALYLCASSLGTTYEQYFGPGTRLTVT.

This clone showed up just a few times. The chain has TRBV5-1 and TRBJ1-1, with unresolved D. The CDR3 spans 13 residues. Per the germline V gene, CDR1 is SGHRS and CDR2 is YFSETQ. The V and J ends lost 2 bases and 3 bases respectively, with 8 bases between them. CDR3: CASSFTIDTEAFF. CDR3 DNA: TGCGCCAGCAGCTTCACCATAGACACTGAAGCTTTCTTT.

This chain joins TRBV10-2 and TRBJ2-5; D may match TRBD1 or TRBD2 (5 bases each). CDR3 length: 12 residues. CDR1 is WSHSY, CDR2 SAAADI, per germline. V lost 8 bases, J lost 2 bases, and 9 bases lay in between. CDR3 in amino acids: CASRDPQETQYF. In nucleotides, the CDR3 is TGCGCCAGCCGGGACCCACAAGAGACCCAGTACTTC.

Note on this clone: In the same sample, other DNA sequences code for this CDR3. The chain links TRBV6-6 to TRBJ1-1; D not certain. CDR3 length: 13 residues. From germline, CDR1 is MNHNY and CDR2 SVGAGI (reference sequence). The V gene lost 0 bases and the J gene lost 0 bases, with 2 bases spanning the gap. The CDR3, as DNA: TGTGCCAGCAGTTACTCGTTGAACACTGAAGCTTTCTTT. Amino acids: CASSYSLNTEAFF.

This chain connects TRBV7-9 to TRBJ2-4; weak D call: TRBD2 (6 bases). CDR1 is SEHNR, CDR2 FQNEAQ, per germline (reference sequence). The ends were cut back, 3 bases at V and 3 bases at J, with 9 bases in the middle. The CDR3 spans 14 residues. Written as DNA, the CDR3 is TGTGCCAGCAGCTTCGGGGGTAACAAAAACATTCAGTACTTC. Protein: CASSFGGNKNIQYF.